The 32 T cell receptor beta chains given below trace back to one sample, sequenced in a study of tumor-infiltrating lymphocytes in primary liver carcinoma. Unsorted whole blood supplied the RNA, and germline DNA was extracted too. Starting material of 500 ng total RNA yielded TCR beta cDNA via a constant-region primer. Slightly modified ARM-PCR served as the procedure for the TCR beta libraries. These libraries came from three rounds of nested multiplex PCR. TRBV1-TRBV30 forward primers paired with a C-beta reverse primer drove the first two PCR rounds, approximately 11 cycles each. TCRdb reprocessed the multiplex PCR reads with MiXCR, giving one entry per CDR3 protein. The sample has approximately 310,000 distinct CDR3 sequences; 50% to 70% are singletons. Specimen: peripheral blood. Receptors originate from a man aged 35 to 55 with primary liver carcinoma and hepatitis B virus infection.

As to this clonotype: The CDR3 does not end in the conserved phenylalanine or tryptophan, so this is likely a read error. V and J are TRBV11-1 and TRBJ2-2, with 10 bases aligning to TRBD2. Germline CDR1 reads SGHAT; CDR2 reads FQDESV (reference sequence). CDR3 length: 16 residues. V dropped 2 bases and J dropped 5; count of bases not matched to a gene: 5. The CDR3 DNA is TGTGCCAGCAGCTTAACAGCGGGAGGGGGAACCGGGGAGCTGTTTTAT. Its protein is CASSLTAGGGTGELFY.

V usage is TRBV4-1 and J usage is TRBJ2-3; 11 nucleotides agree with TRBD2. Trimming took 4 bases from V and 11 from J; bases not matched to a gene: 20. This CDR3 region has 18 residues. Germline-derived CDR1 and CDR2 are MGHRA and YSYEKL. CDR3 protein: CASSLRVTSGGSTDMQYF. In DNA form, the CDR3 reads TGCGCCAGCAGCCTTCGGGTCACTAGCGGGGGAAGCACAGACATGCAGTATTTT.

A remark on this clonotype: Compared with germline, one end of the junction differs, possibly owing to a read error. The V gene is TRBV4-3, the J gene TRBJ2-2; perhaps D is TRBD1 or TRBD2 (5 bases each). The length of the CDR3 is 13 residues. CDR1 is LGHNA and CDR2 is YSLEER in the germline V gene. The CDR3 sequence is CVSSREIMGELFF. DNA for the CDR3: TGCGTCAGCAGCCGAGAGATAATGGGGGAACTGTTTTTT.

A note on this clonotype: Possible read error: a much larger clone is one base away. This sequence joins TRBV5-4 and TRBJ1-5, with no clear D. This CDR3 is 13 amino acids long. Germline V lookup: CDR1 SGHNT, CDR2 YYREEE (reference sequence). The V end was cut by 4 bases, the J end by 4 bases, with 9 bases between. CDR3 sequence: CASSVNGNQPQHF. CDR3 nucleotides: TGTGCCAGCAGCGTGAACGGGAATCAGCCCCAGCATTTT.

The chain joins TRBV28 to TRBJ2-2; D is possibly TRBD1 (6 bases). Germline values: CDR1 MDHEN, CDR2 SYDVKM. The CDR3 covers 15 residues. Trimming removed 5 bases at V and 3 bases at J, with 13 bases between. CDR3 loop: CASSMGAGDTGELFF. In DNA form, the CDR3 reads TGTGCCAGCAGTATGGGGGCAGGGGACACCGGGGAGCTGTTTTTT.

Note on this clonotype: The missing conserved phenylalanine or tryptophan at the end of this CDR3 makes a read error likely. V gene TRBV4-3 combines with J gene TRBJ2-2; a weak D match, TRBD1 (5 bases). Germline CDR1 LGHNA, CDR2 YSLEER. The CDR3 sequence is 16 residues long. The CDR3 reads CASSQGPTRVTGELFY. The DNA of the CDR3 is TGCGCCAGCAGCCAAGGCCCCACCAGGGTCACCGGAGAGCTGTTTTAT.

The rearrangement joins TRBV29-1 to TRBJ1-3, with 7 positions matching TRBD1. CDR1 and CDR2 (germline): SQVTM, ANQGSEA. The length of the CDR3 is 14 residues. The DNA for the CDR3 is TGCAACGGCGTGACAGGGAGCCCTGGAAACACCATATATTTT. Translated: CNGVTGSPGNTIYF.

Details on this clonotype: Without the conserved terminal phenylalanine or tryptophan, this CDR3 likely stems from a read error. The chain joins TRBV7-9 to TRBJ2-2; D unclear. V was pared by 0 bases and J by 1 base, with 3 bases between. CDR1 SEHNR and CDR2 FQNEAQ come from the germline V gene (reference sequence). This CDR3 region has 14 residues. The CDR3 sequence: CASSLAVNTGELFL. CDR3 bases: TGTGCCAGCAGCTTAGCAGTGAACACCGGGGAGCTGTTTTTA.

The genes are TRBV30 and TRBJ2-1; TRBD2 matches 8 bases. The CDR3 extends over 11 amino acids. In germline, CDR1 is GTSNPN, CDR2 SVGIG (reference sequence). V lost 2 bases to trimming and J lost 16 bases; unmatched junction nucleotides: 7. Here the CDR3 DNA reads TGTGCCTGGAGTCCGGGACTAGTTTATTTCTTC. Translating it yields CAWSPGLVYFF.

With regard to this clonotype: The conserved closing phenylalanine or tryptophan is absent in this CDR3, likely reflecting a read error. This chain uses TRBV11-2 with TRBJ2-2, with D possibly TRBD2 on 6 matching bases. Germline V gives CDR1 SGHAT, CDR2 FQNNGV. The CDR3 runs 14 residues. As DNA, the CDR3 is TGTACCAGCAGCTTTACCCGGGGGACCGGGGAGCTGTTTTCT. The encoded protein is CTSSFTRGTGELFS.

Points on this clonotype: A read error may be the cause here, since a much bigger clone is one base away. This chain links TRBV6-2 or TRBV6-3 with TRBJ2-7; D is uncertain. The CDR3 covers 15 residues. V was clipped by 6 bases and J by 1 base, with 16 bases between them. Germline V CDR1 and CDR2: MNHEY, SVGEGT. The CDR3 bases are TGTGCCAGCAGATACGGGCGGTGGGGATCCTACGAGCAGTACTTC. Protein sequence: CASRYGRWGSYEQYF.

This clonotype came up many times. The chain carries TRBV29-1 and TRBJ1-2; unclear D gene. V lost 3 bases to trimming and J lost 2 bases, with 10 bases between them. Germline V gene lookup returns CDR1 SQVTM and CDR2 ANQGSEA. This CDR3 is built from 13 residues. Here the CDR3 DNA reads TGCAGCGTTGAGCTGACGAGGAACTATGGCTACACCTTC. It translates to CSVELTRNYGYTF. The complete variable domain, with remaining parts taken from reference TRBV29-1 and TRBJ1-2, reads SAVISQKPSRDICQRGTSLTIQCQVDSQVTMMFWYRQQPGQSLTLIATANQGSEATYESGFVIDKFPISRPNLTFSTLTVSNMSPEDSSIYLCSVELTRNYGYTFGSGTRLTVV.

This clonotype was found once. The conserved phenylalanine or tryptophan is not found at the CDR3 terminus, so this likely reflects a read error. This sequence joins TRBV11-1 and TRBJ2-5; D call uncertain. Per germline, CDR1 SGHAT and CDR2 FQDESV (reference sequence). The CDR3 covers 12 residues. CDR3 DNA: TGCGCCAGCAGCTTGAACAAAGAGACCCAGTACATC. Amino acids: CASSLNKETQYI.

The chain employs TRBV30 and TRBJ2-3; D not certain. V dropped 3 bases and J dropped 5 bases, with 12 bases sitting between them. The CDR3 runs to 13 residues. The germline V gene has CDR1 GTSNPN and CDR2 SVGIG (reference sequence). In DNA form, the CDR3 reads TGTGCCTGGAGCGACCGTCCAGGAGATACGCAGTATTTT. Its translation: CAWSDRPGDTQYF.

As concerns this clonotype: Given the absence of the conserved phenylalanine or tryptophan at the CDR3 end, a read error is likely. The chain joins TRBV10-3 to TRBJ1-1; D gene unclear. The CDR3 consists of 16 residues. From germline, CDR1 is ENHRY and CDR2 SYGVKD. Trimming removed 3 bases from V and 0 bases from J, with 14 bases in between. CDR3 nucleotide sequence: TGTGCCATCAGTGACCCTGGACGGGAGATGAACACTGAAGCTTTCATT. Its protein product is CAISDPGREMNTEAFI.

In the case of this clonotype: Since a much larger clone is just one base distant, this may be a read error. V usage is TRBV4-1 and J usage is TRBJ2-2; D gene unclear. CDR1 is MGHRA and CDR2 is YSYEKL in the germline V gene. This CDR3 is built from 14 residues. Trimming left V 0 bases short and J 5 bases short, with 7 bases between. This CDR3 is CASSQERLTGELFF. The CDR3 nucleotides read TGCGCCAGCAGCCAAGAGCGACTTACCGGGGAGCTGTTTTTT.

Comments on this clonotype: Germline and junction disagree at one end, which may indicate a read error. The chain has TRBV28 and TRBJ2-1; D is unresolved. The germline V gene has CDR1 MDHEN and CDR2 SYDVKM. The length of the CDR3 is 15 residues. The CDR3 region is CASCLIGVSYNEQFF. For the CDR3, the DNA is TGTGCCAGCTGTTTGATAGGAGTCTCCTACAATGAGCAGTTCTTC.

On this clonotype: A read error may explain this, as a much larger clone is one base away. The J gene is TRBJ2-1, the V gene TRBV6-2 or TRBV6-3, with TRBD2 matching over 8 bases. Germline CDR1 and CDR2: MNHEY and SVGEGT. CDR3 length: 15 residues. Here the CDR3 reads CASRPSGRKYNVQFF. The CDR3 bases are TGTGCCAGCAGACCAAGCGGGAGAAAGTACAATGTGCAGTTCTTC.

In the case of this clonotype: One junction end does not reproduce the germline sequence, and a read error may be involved. As DNA, the CDR3 is TGTGCCAGCGGCCAAGGGAACCCTCCCGTCCACGAGCAGTACTTC. Protein sequence: CASGQGNPPVHEQYF. The chain uses TRBV14 and TRBJ2-7; D unresolved. Germline V gene data show CDR1 as SGHDN and CDR2 as FVKESK. This CDR3 is built from 15 residues.

On this clonotype itself: The CDR3 does not close with the conserved phenylalanine or tryptophan, likely indicating a read error. The CDR3 spells CASSLSLTNQPQHL. CDR3 bases: TGTGCCAGCAGTTTGTCACTTACCAATCAGCCCCAGCATCTT. V and J are TRBV12-3 or TRBV12-4 and TRBJ1-5; D is unclear. V was pared by 3 bases and J by 3 bases, with 9 bases between. There are 14 residues in the CDR3.

In the case of this clonotype: One base away lies a much larger clone, so this may be a sequencing read error. This rearrangement joins TRBV30 to TRBJ2-4; no definite D call. Trimming took 1 base from V and 6 from J, leaving 4 bases between them. The V gene's germline CDR1 is GTSNPN and CDR2 SVGIG (reference sequence). The length of the CDR3 is 11 residues. For the CDR3, the DNA is TGTGCCTGGAGTGCAGGAAACATTCAGTACTTC. Its translation: CAWSAGNIQYF.

The chain has TRBV7-9 and TRBJ1-2; 7 bases line up with TRBD1. Trimming cost V 5 bases and J 2 bases; bases outside gene matches: 8. CDR3 length: 15 amino acids. Looked up from germline, CDR1 is SEHNR and CDR2 is FQNEAQ (reference sequence). CDR3 sequence (DNA): TGTGCCAGCAGCCTGGGACAGTCTGAAAACTATGGCTACACCTTC. Its protein product is CASSLGQSENYGYTF.

As to this clonotype: One end of the junction does not line up with germline, which may come from a read error. The rearrangement uses TRBV7-9 and TRBJ2-3, with D perhaps TRBD1 (6 bases). The germline CDR1 and CDR2 sequences are SEHNR and FQNEAQ (reference sequence). The CDR3 loop spans 13 amino acids. DNA of the CDR3: TGTGCCAGCAGCTTAGTAGGGGGAGATACGCAGTGTTTT. This translates into CASSLVGGDTQCF.

Regarding this clonotype: A much larger clone differs from this one at a single base, so this may be a read error. The chain carries TRBV4-1 and TRBJ2-1, with D possibly TRBD2 on 6 matching bases. The germline CDR1 and CDR2 sequences are MGHRA and YSYEKL. The CDR3 spans 17 residues. The CDR3 protein is CASGQGGWGVSGNEQFF. As DNA, the CDR3 is TGCGCCAGCGGCCAAGGTGGTTGGGGGGTCTCCGGGAATGAGCAGTTCTTC.

For this clonotype: The junction and the germline gene differ at one end; a read error may be behind it. V gene TRBV11-1 combines with J gene TRBJ2-1, with D hard to call. Germline CDR1 and CDR2: SGHAT and FQDESV (reference sequence). This CDR3 region has 14 residues. For the CDR3, the DNA is TGTGCCAGCAGCTTTACCGGGTCATACAATGAGCACTTCTTC. Its protein product is CASSFTGSYNEHFF.

The V and J genes are TRBV5-1 and TRBJ2-1, with TRBD1 matching 7 bases. Unmatched junction bases numbered 7, after V lost 5 bases and J lost 8 bases. Germline V lookup: CDR1 SGHRS, CDR2 YFSETQ. The CDR3 is made up of 13 amino acids. The DNA for the CDR3 is TGCGCCAGCAGGAAGGACAGGACCCATGAGCAGTTCTTC. This gives the protein CASRKDRTHEQFF. The variable domain in full, with the rest retrieved from reference TRBV5-1 and TRBJ2-1, is KAGVTQTPRYLIKTRGQQVTLSCSPISGHRSVSWYQQTPGQGLQFLFEYFSETQRNKGNFPGRFSGRQFSNSRSEMNVSTLELGDSALYLCASRKDRTHEQFFGPGTRLTVL.

On this clonotype itself: One end of the junction is discordant with germline, which a read error may explain. V gene TRBV5-1 combines with J gene TRBJ2-1; 8 bases map to TRBD1. The germline V gene encodes CDR1 SGHRS and CDR2 YFSETQ. The CDR3 runs to 14 residues. CDR3 sequence (DNA): TGCGCCAGCAGCTTGTGGGACAGGACAAATGAGCAGTTATTC. It specifies CASSLWDRTNEQLF.

The chain links TRBV28 to TRBJ1-2; weak D call: TRBD1 (5 bases). Trimming removed 1 base at V and 8 bases at J, with 11 bases between. The V gene's germline CDR1 is MDHEN and CDR2 SYDVKM. This CDR3 has 13 residues. The CDR3 sequence: CASSLSGIEGYTF. The CDR3 DNA sequence: TGTGCCAGCAGTTTATCAGGGATCGAGGGCTACACCTTC.

This clonotype was seen just once. The junction departs from germline at one end; a sequencing error may be responsible. The chain recombines TRBV6-5 with TRBJ1-1; unclear D gene. The V gene's germline CDR1 is MNHEY and CDR2 SVGAGI. CDR3 length equals 14 residues. This CDR3 is CASSYSGFGTDASF. CDR3 DNA: TGTGCCAGCAGTTACTCAGGGTTCGGCACTGATGCTTCCTTT.

In regard to this clonotype: A junction end diverges from the germline sequence, so it may reflect a read error. This chain uses TRBV12-3 or TRBV12-4 with TRBJ2-3; TRBD1 aligns across 8 bases. The CDR3 length is 14 residues. CDR3 sequence reads: CASSLGTGTDMQYF. The CDR3 region has the DNA TGTGCCAGCAGTTTAGGGACAGGGACAGATATGCAGTATTTT.

Comment on this clonotype: One end of the junction fails to match germline, which may point to a read error. This sequence joins TRBV11-1 and TRBJ2-1, with D perhaps matching TRBD2 (6 bases). Germline V gene sequence: CDR1 SGHAT, CDR2 FQDESV (reference sequence). CDR3 length equals 14 residues. The CDR3 loop is CASSLIGSSETQSF. The CDR3 DNA reads as TGTGCCAGCAGCTTAATCGGGAGTAGTGAGACTCAGTCCTTC. The entire variable domain, with the rest obtained from reference TRBV11-1 and TRBJ2-1, is as follows: EAEVAQSPRYKITEKSQAVAFWCDPISGHATLYWYRQILGQGPELLVQFQDESVVDDSQLPKDRFSAERLKGVDSTLKIQPAELGDSAMYLCASSLIGSSETQSFGPGTRLTVL.

About this clonotype itself: This sequence may be a read error, since a much larger clone differs from it by one base. This chain links TRBV11-2 with TRBJ2-1; weak D call: TRBD1 (5 bases). Germline loops: CDR1 SGHAT, CDR2 FQNNGV. The CDR3 is 16 amino acids. In DNA form, the CDR3 reads TGTGCCAGCAGCCCCGCTCAGGGATCCTCCTACAGTGAGCAGTTCTTC. This translates into CASSPAQGSSYSEQFF.